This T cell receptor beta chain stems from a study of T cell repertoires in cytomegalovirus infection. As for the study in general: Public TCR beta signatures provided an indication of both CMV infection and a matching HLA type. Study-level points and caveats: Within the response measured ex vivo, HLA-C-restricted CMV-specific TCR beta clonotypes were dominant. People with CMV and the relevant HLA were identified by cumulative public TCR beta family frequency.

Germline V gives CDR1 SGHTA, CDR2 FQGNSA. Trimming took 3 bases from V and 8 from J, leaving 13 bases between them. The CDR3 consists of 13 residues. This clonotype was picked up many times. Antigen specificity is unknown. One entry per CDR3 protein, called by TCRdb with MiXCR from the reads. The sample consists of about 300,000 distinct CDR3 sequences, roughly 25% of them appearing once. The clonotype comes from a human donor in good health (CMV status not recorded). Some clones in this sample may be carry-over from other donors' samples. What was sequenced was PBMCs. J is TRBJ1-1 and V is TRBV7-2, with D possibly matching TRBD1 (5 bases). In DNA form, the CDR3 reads TGTGCCAGCAGCTTTACCCAGGGCAACGAAGCTTTCTTT. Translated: CASSFTQGNEAFF.